Shown below are 3 T cell receptor beta chains from a single sample sequenced in a study of cytomegalovirus exposure and HLA in healthy donors. With 60 Vbeta and 13 Jbeta primers, the PCR was carried out. Clones were sequenced by immunoSEQ multiplex PCR, and TCRdb holds only the in-frame ones, with some missing. Counted here are about 200,000 clones, roughly four fifths occurring once; the ten biggest clones make up 1.5% to 2%. Sequencing used PBMCs. The receptors here all came from a man aged 30-40 years in good health and CMV-seronegative.

This clone occurred a few times. The chain uses TRBV7-2 and TRBJ2-1, with D possibly being TRBD2 (6 bases). The CDR3 contains 19 residues. Germline V lookup: CDR1 SGHTA, CDR2 FQGNSA. The V gene lost 4 bases and the J gene lost 0 bases, with 22 bases spanning the gap. CDR3 nucleotide sequence: TGTGCCAGCAGCTCCCGGGCCCCCCGCGGAGGGTACTCCTACAATGAGCAGTTCTTC. Protein: CASSSRAPRGGYSYNEQFF.

J is TRBJ1-4 and V is TRBV28, with 7 bases matching TRBD1. Germline CDR1 reads MDHEN; CDR2 reads SYDVKM. The CDR3 runs 14 residues. J gave up 6 bases and V 5 bases, and 6 bases lay outside the gene matches. CDR3 protein: CASSRQGGDEKLFF. CDR3 sequence (DNA): TGTGCCAGCAGTCGACAGGGTGGCGATGAAAAACTGTTTTTT.

This sequence joins TRBV2 and TRBJ1-1; 8 bases are a match to TRBD1. Per the germline V gene, CDR1 is SNHLY and CDR2 is FYNNEI. The V and J ends lost 6 bases and 4 bases, in that order; junction bases with no gene match: 7. This CDR3 has 14 residues. The chain's CDR3 is CASRDLGQGTEAFF. The CDR3 nucleotides are TGTGCCAGCAGGGACCTTGGACAGGGCACTGAAGCTTTCTTT.